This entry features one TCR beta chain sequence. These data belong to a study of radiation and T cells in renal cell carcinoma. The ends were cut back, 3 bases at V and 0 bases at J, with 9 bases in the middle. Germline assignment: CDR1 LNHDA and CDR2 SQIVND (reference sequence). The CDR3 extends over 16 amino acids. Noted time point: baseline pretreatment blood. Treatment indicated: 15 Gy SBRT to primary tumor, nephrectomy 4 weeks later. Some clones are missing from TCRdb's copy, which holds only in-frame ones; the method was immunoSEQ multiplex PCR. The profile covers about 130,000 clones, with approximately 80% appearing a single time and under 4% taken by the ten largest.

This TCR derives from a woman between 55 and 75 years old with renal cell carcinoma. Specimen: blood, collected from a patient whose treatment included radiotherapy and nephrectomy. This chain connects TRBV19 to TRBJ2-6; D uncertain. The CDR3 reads CASSIFSFSGANVLTF. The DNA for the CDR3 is TGTGCCAGTAGTATCTTTTCCTTCTCTGGGGCCAACGTCCTGACTTTC.